The 22 T cell receptor beta chains below all came from one sample that was sequenced in a study of shared clonotypes between healthy human individuals. Repertoires were generated with immunoSEQ multiplex PCR, while TCRdb's copy carries only in-frame clones and drops some. This table has roughly 2.2 million clones, over 85% appearing once. The material sequenced was naive CD4+ T cells from PBMCs. Sample subset: CD45RA+ positively selected. The receptors shown here come from a man aged 18 to 35 in good health. Some clones in this sample may be carry-over from other donors' samples.

This chain links TRBV13 with TRBJ2-7, with D tentatively TRBD1 (6 bases). Trimming shortened V by 5 bases and J by 12 bases, and 17 bases separated the two germline ends. The germline V gene has CDR1 PRHDT and CDR2 FYEKMQ (reference sequence). This CDR3 is built from 12 residues. CDR3 DNA sequence: TGTGCCAGCAGCCCCGACAGGCCCCATCGGTACTTC. Protein sequence: CASSPDRPHRYF.

This chain joins TRBV6-4 and TRBJ2-3; D is unresolved. Per germline, CDR1 MRHNA and CDR2 SNTAGT. The V end was cut by 2 bases, the J end by 3 bases, with 3 bases between. The CDR3 totals 12 residues. CDR3 region: CASSDQTDTQYF. The CDR3 DNA reads TGTGCCAGCAGTGACCAAACAGATACGCAGTATTTT.

This chain links TRBV2 with TRBJ1-1; the match to TRBD1 covers 7 bases. CDR1 and CDR2 (germline): SNHLY, FYNNEI. The CDR3 is made up of 13 amino acids. J was trimmed by 5 bases and V by 5 bases; bases with no gene match: 5. The CDR3 loop is CASSLDRETEAFF. In DNA, the CDR3 is TGTGCCAGCAGTCTAGACAGGGAGACTGAAGCTTTCTTT.

The sample holds one count of this clone. This chain joins TRBV30 and TRBJ2-3; D may be TRBD1 (6 bases). Germline lookup yields CDR1 GTSNPN and CDR2 SVGIG (reference sequence). V was clipped by 1 base and J by 4 bases, with 15 bases between them. There are 15 residues in the CDR3. CDR3 coding DNA: TGTGCCTGGAGTGGGTTACAGGGTGGCGCAGATACGCAGTATTTT. The encoded protein is CAWSGLQGGADTQYF.

The gene calls are TRBV7-2 and TRBJ2-1, with TRBD1 as a possible D gene (6 bases). Germline values: CDR1 SGHTA, CDR2 FQGNSA. Trimming removed 2 bases at V and 5 bases at J, with 10 bases between. This CDR3 contains 14 residues. CDR3 loop: CASSLPGQNNEQFF. In nucleotides, the CDR3 is TGTGCCAGCAGCTTACCGGGACAAAACAATGAGCAGTTCTTC.

The rearrangement joins TRBV7-2 to TRBJ2-1; perhaps D is TRBD1 or TRBD2 (5 bases each). CDR1 and CDR2 (germline): SGHTA, FQGNSA. The CDR3 contains 14 residues. Deletions cut 1 base from V and 14 bases from J, with 18 bases between. The CDR3 protein is CASSLGGRGKGKFF. Written as DNA, the CDR3 is TGTGCCAGCAGCTTAGGTGGTAGAGGGAAGGGGAAGTTCTTC.

V and J are TRBV18 and TRBJ1-5; 10 bases match TRBD1. The CDR3 runs 15 residues. The V segment lost 4 bases and the J segment 1 base; nucleotides outside the gene matches: 1. Germline CDR1 KGHSH, CDR2 LQKENI. This CDR3 reads CASSQGQGSNQPQHF. DNA for the CDR3: TGTGCCAGCTCACAGGGACAGGGGAGCAATCAGCCCCAGCATTTT.

This clone was counted a single time. This rearrangement joins TRBV4-2 to TRBJ2-5; possible D gene TRBD2, 5 bases. The CDR3 runs 13 residues. Trimming shortened V by 5 bases and J by 4 bases, and 11 bases separated the two germline ends. Germline lookup yields CDR1 LGHNA and CDR2 YNFKEQ. The CDR3 bases are TGTGCCAGCAGCGCGGACTCCGGAGAGACCCAGTACTTC. Its protein is CASSADSGETQYF.

The V gene is TRBV18, the J gene TRBJ2-2; 8 bases line up with TRBD2. The germline CDR1 and CDR2 sequences are KGHSH and LQKENI. This CDR3 has 16 residues. J lost 5 bases, V lost 3 bases, and 8 bases had no gene match. The CDR3 region is CASSPQSGRITGELFF. In DNA form, the CDR3 reads TGTGCCAGCTCACCGCAGAGCGGGAGAATTACCGGGGAGCTGTTTTTT.

The chain recombines TRBV6-1 with TRBJ2-7; D gene uncertain. Germline V gene sequence: CDR1 MNHNS, CDR2 SASEGT. This CDR3 is 14 amino acids long. V shed 0 bases and J shed 3 bases, with 9 bases lying between them. For the CDR3, the DNA is TGTGCCAGCAGTGAAGCAGCGAGATTCTACGAGCAGTACTTC. Its translation: CASSEAARFYEQYF.

The chain couples TRBV14 to TRBJ2-5; a weak D match, TRBD1 (7 bases). The CDR3 sequence is 15 residues long. Trimming stripped 1 base from V and 5 bases from J, with 14 bases between. The germline CDR1 and CDR2 sequences are SGHDN and FVKESK. CDR3: CASSQVLGGGETQYF. Here the CDR3 DNA reads TGTGCCAGCAGCCAAGTTCTAGGAGGGGGCGAGACCCAGTACTTC.

The chain has TRBV11-2 and TRBJ1-3; D is unresolved. V was shortened by 0 bases and J by 4 bases, with 10 bases between the two germline ends. The CDR3 is 15 residues long. CDR1 and CDR2 (germline): SGHAT, FQNNGV. CDR3 in DNA: TGTGCCAGCAGCTTAGAAGGGAGGAACGGAAACACCATATATTTT. This sequence encodes CASSLEGRNGNTIYF.

This clone was found once. V is TRBV20-1 and J is TRBJ1-4; 9 nucleotides align to TRBD1. Trimming at V came to 6 bases and at J to 10 bases, leaving 3 bases not matched to a gene. Germline-derived CDR1 and CDR2 are DFQATT and SNEGSKA (reference sequence). The CDR3 length is 11 residues. For the CDR3, the DNA is TGCAGTGCGGCGGGACAGGGAAAACTGTTTTTT. It yields the protein CSAAGQGKLFF.

In this sample, this clone turned up once. The J gene is TRBJ2-5, the V gene TRBV2; perhaps TRBD2 as D (6 bases). Trimming removed 6 bases from V and 5 bases from J, with 19 bases in between. This CDR3 contains 15 residues. Germline values: CDR1 SNHLY, CDR2 FYNNEI. CDR3: CASSLSSGRRETQYF. The CDR3 region has the DNA TGTGCCAGCAGCCTTAGTAGCGGAAGGCGGGAGACCCAGTACTTC.

The genes are TRBV5-5 and TRBJ1-5; D may be TRBD1 (5 bases). Germline CDR1 is SGHKS and CDR2 is YYEKEE (reference sequence). The CDR3 is 14 amino acids. The V and J ends lost 7 bases and 2 bases respectively, with 13 bases between them. The CDR3 DNA is TGTGCCAGCGTAAGGGACTTGGGCAATCAGCCCCAGCATTTT. Encoded protein: CASVRDLGNQPQHF.

The genes are TRBV28 and TRBJ1-3, with a possible D match to TRBD1 (5 bases). V gave up 10 bases and J gave up 2 bases, with 12 bases separating them. Looked up from germline, CDR1 is MDHEN and CDR2 is SYDVKM. The CDR3 contains 13 residues. CDR3 loop: CATWTSPGNTIYF. CDR3 coding DNA: TGTGCCACCTGGACAAGCCCTGGAAACACCATATATTTT.

The V gene is TRBV9, the J gene TRBJ2-6, with no clear D. This CDR3 comprises 17 residues. V lost 0 bases, J lost 2 bases, and 12 bases lay in between. The germline V gene has CDR1 SGDLS and CDR2 YYNGEE. CDR3 nucleotides: TGTGCCAGCAGCGTAGCTACGTTAGTTGCTGGGGCCAACGTCCTGACTTTC. Its protein product is CASSVATLVAGANVLTF.

The V gene is TRBV27, the J gene TRBJ2-1, with no clear D. Trimming shortened V by 4 bases and J by 12 bases, and 19 bases separated the two germline ends. The CDR3 is 14 amino acids. Germline V gene lookup returns CDR1 MNHEY and CDR2 SMNVEV (reference sequence). The CDR3 protein is CASSSSDPRWMQFF. The CDR3 DNA follows: TGTGCCAGCAGTTCCTCAGATCCGCGGTGGATGCAGTTCTTC.

The V and J genes are TRBV11-2 and TRBJ1-1; unclear D gene. With 2 bases removed from V and 1 base from J, the gap between germline ends came to 8 bases. CDR3 size: 14 residues. CDR1 and CDR2 from the germline V gene are SGHAT and FQNNGV. CDR3 in amino acids: CASSLSTANTEAFF. The CDR3 coding sequence is TGTGCCAGCAGCTTATCGACGGCGAACACTGAAGCTTTCTTT.

V gene TRBV7-8 combines with J gene TRBJ2-7; TRBD1 agrees at 7 bases. This CDR3 is built from 18 residues. Trimming took 3 bases from V and 2 from J; bases not matched to a gene: 16. From germline, CDR1 is SGHVS and CDR2 FQNEAQ. CDR3 in amino acids: CASSFPKNHRDSPYEQYF. DNA of the CDR3: TGTGCCAGCAGCTTCCCAAAGAACCACCGGGACAGCCCCTACGAGCAGTACTTC.

This clone showed up just a few times. The chain has TRBV2 and TRBJ2-3; the D gene is possibly TRBD1 (6 bases). CDR1 is SNHLY, CDR2 FYNNEI, per germline. The V end lost 4 bases, the J end lost 1 base, and 9 bases lay between the germline ends. The length of the CDR3 is 14 residues. The CDR3 coding sequence is TGTGCCAGCAGTGCTGGGGGCGGCACAGATACGCAGTATTTT. This encodes CASSAGGGTDTQYF.

This rearrangement joins TRBV28 to TRBJ2-7; TRBD2 agrees at 11 bases. With 6 bases clipped from V and 4 bases from J, the junction kept 11 bases outside the gene matches. CDR1 is MDHEN, CDR2 SYDVKM, per germline. This CDR3 has 16 amino acids. The CDR3 DNA reads TGTGCCAGCAGCCGACCAGGACTAGCGGGTGGGTACGAGCAGTACTTC. Protein product: CASSRPGLAGGYEQYF.